These T cell receptor beta chains were read from a single sample in a study of blood T cell repertoires in COVID-19. Sequenced by immunoSEQ multiplex PCR; TCRdb stores in-frame clones only, minus some. The sample lists 350,000 or so clones; approximately 89% were seen once. Sample: peripheral blood. These receptors were collected from a woman aged 55-69 years with COVID-19, enrolled during active disease. Each CDR3 is given with its conserved first and last residue. Each record gives: clone size, V gene, D gene, J gene, CDR3 DNA, CDR3 protein. A D gene is named only where the DNA matches it firmly. Size is stated for part of the rows, as once, few or many counts, or as a class when the clone is expanded.

once,TRBV6-5,TRBD1,TRBJ1-5,TGTGCCAGCAGGATGGACAGGGACAATCAGCCCCAGCATTTT,CASRMDRDNQPQHF
-,TRBV29-1,-,TRBJ2-3,TGCAGCATCAATACCGGTAGCACAGATACGCAGTATTTT,CSINTGSTDTQYF
-,TRBV5-5,TRBD2,TRBJ2-5,TGTGCCAGCAGCTGGGGGGGGCAAGAGACCCAGTACTTC,CASSWGGQETQYF
once,TRBV5-1,TRBD1,TRBJ2-7,TGCGCCAGCAGCTTGGCTGGCAGGGGGACGCCCTACGAGCAGTACTTC,CASSLAGRGTPYEQYF
-,TRBV5-1,TRBD1,TRBJ1-4,TGCGCCAGCAGCTCGGGACAGCCTAATGAAAAACTGTTTTTT,CASSSGQPNEKLFF
few,TRBV2,TRBD1,TRBJ1-5,TGTGCCAGCAGCCCCGGGACAGGGGAGGGGTTGGGTCAGCCCCAGCATTTT,CASSPGTGEGLGQPQHF
-,TRBV5-1,TRBD2,TRBJ2-2,TGCGCCAGCAGCCCCAGGGGACTAGCGTCCGGGGAGCTGTTTTTT,CASSPRGLASGELFF
-,TRBV2,-,TRBJ2-7,TGTGCCAGCAAAACAGGATACGAGCAGTACTTC,CASKTGYEQYF
-,TRBV15,-,TRBJ1-2,TGTGCCACCAGCAGAGTAGCGGACTCCCGGAGCTATGGCTACACCTTC,CATSRVADSRSYGYTF
-,TRBV6-4,-,TRBJ1-1,TGTGCCAGCAGTCCCAAGGGAGGGACTGAAGCTTTCTTT,CASSPKGGTEAFF
-,TRBV4-1,-,TRBJ1-3,TGCGCCAGCAGCCAAGAGGGTTGGAGCTCTGGAAACACCATATATTTT,CASSQEGWSSGNTIYF
-,TRBV30,TRBD1,TRBJ2-7,TGTGCCTGGAATCCGGACAGGGGGTCCTACGAGCAGTACTTC,CAWNPDRGSYEQYF
few,TRBV19,TRBD1,TRBJ2-1,TGTGCCAGTTCCCTTGTTGGGACAGGGCGGAATGAGCAGTTCTTC,CASSLVGTGRNEQFF
-,TRBV24-1,-,TRBJ2-7,TGTGCCACCAGTGACCCCCGTCGGGGTGGCGAGCAGTACTTC,CATSDPRRGGEQYF
-,TRBV11-2,-,TRBJ1-1,TGTGCCAGCAGCTTAGGGGCAGACACTGAAGCTTTCTTT,CASSLGADTEAFF
-,TRBV9,TRBD1,TRBJ1-6,TGTGCCAGCAGCACCGGGACAGACTTACTTTATTCACCCCTCCACTTT,CASSTGTDLLYSPLHF